These 25 T cell receptor beta chains came from one sample sequenced in a study of blood T cell repertoires in COVID-19 (dated by TCRdb to the early 2020s). Receptors were amplified or captured by the immunoSEQ multiplex PCR assay. This is the immuneACCESS table as TCRdb keeps it, with only in-frame sequences that have V and J called. A part of the clones is gone; compared with another copy, unresolved V genes explain less than half, and the rest is unexplained. The sample data list roughly 300,000 clones, and over 85% of these were observed just once. Approximately 1.8% of the sample is held by the ten biggest clonotypes. The sequencing input was peripheral blood. These receptor sequences come from a woman in her 30s with COVID-19, enrolled during active disease.

The rearrangement links TRBV5-1 to TRBJ1-4; TRBD1 aligns across 9 bases. With V trimmed by 0 bases and J by 5 bases, 5 bases remained unmatched. This CDR3 is built from 16 residues. From germline, CDR1 is SGHRS and CDR2 YFSETQ. CDR3: CASSLGSGQGNEKLFF. The CDR3 bases are TGCGCCAGCAGCTTGGGGTCGGGACAGGGAAATGAAAAACTGTTTTTT.

This clone was detected only once. The chain recombines TRBV2 with TRBJ1-3, with 8 bases fitting TRBD1. The CDR3 is 13 residues long. Germline V gene sequence: CDR1 SNHLY, CDR2 FYNNEI. With 5 bases clipped from V and 11 bases from J, the junction kept 8 bases outside the gene matches. CDR3 loop: CASSPDRGQSIYF. CDR3 in DNA: TGTGCCAGCAGTCCAGACAGGGGACAGTCCATATATTTT.

CDR3 loop: CAWSAPRTGTGHGYTF. The CDR3 DNA sequence: TGTGCCTGGAGTGCTCCCCGTACCGGGACAGGCCATGGCTACACCTTC. The chain employs TRBV30 and TRBJ1-2, with 8 bases identical to TRBD1. The CDR3 has 16 amino acids. Germline CDR1 reads GTSNPN; CDR2 reads SVGIG (reference sequence). Losses at the gene ends were 1 base for V and 6 bases for J; bases not matched to a gene: 13.

The chain combines TRBV5-8 with TRBJ1-3; D perhaps matches TRBD1 (6 bases). The CDR3 has 14 residues. The germline gives CDR1 SGHTS, CDR2 YDEGEE. The ends were cut back, 2 bases at V and 2 bases at J, with 8 bases in the middle. CDR3: CASSFTGTGNTIYF. The CDR3 DNA reads TGTGCCAGCAGCTTCACAGGGACTGGAAACACCATATATTTT.

The V and J genes are TRBV2 and TRBJ1-2; D is perhaps TRBD1 (6 bases). This CDR3 has 17 amino acids. V was cut by 2 bases and J by 2 bases, with 18 bases left in between. Germline CDR1 SNHLY, CDR2 FYNNEI. CDR3 loop: CASSERGGAFTNYGYTF. The CDR3 DNA follows: TGTGCCAGCAGTGAACGGGGGGGCGCTTTTACAAACTATGGCTACACCTTC.

The rearrangement uses TRBV6-5 and TRBJ1-4, with D unresolved. Trimming cost V 6 bases and J 2 bases, with 13 bases left between them. The CDR3 runs 15 residues. Germline lookup yields CDR1 MNHEY and CDR2 SVGAGI. The CDR3 here is CASSPNGVTNEKLFF. DNA for the CDR3: TGTGCCAGCAGCCCAAACGGGGTTACTAATGAAAAACTGTTTTTT.

The rearrangement joins TRBV7-9 to TRBJ2-1; 9 positions match TRBD1. The germline CDR1 and CDR2 sequences are SEHNR and FQNEAQ (reference sequence). This CDR3 is built from 16 residues. V gave up 1 base and J gave up 8 bases; unmatched junction bases: 9. CDR3 protein: CASSLGTGAFGYEQFF. As DNA, the CDR3 is TGTGCCAGCAGCTTAGGGACAGGGGCTTTTGGATATGAGCAGTTCTTC.

The V gene is TRBV4-1, the J gene TRBJ1-1; D remains ambiguous. Germline V gives CDR1 MGHRA, CDR2 YSYEKL. CDR3 length: 13 residues. V was clipped by 0 bases and J by 11 bases, with 13 bases between them. CDR3 protein: CASSQDRGGSAFF. The CDR3 region has the DNA TGCGCCAGCAGCCAAGATCGTGGAGGTTCTGCTTTCTTT.

The chain links TRBV6-5 to TRBJ1-6; D is possibly TRBD1 (5 bases). This CDR3 spans 14 amino acids. Trimming took 3 bases from V and 10 from J, leaving 13 bases between them. Germline V gives CDR1 MNHEY, CDR2 SVGAGI. This CDR3 is CASSYGFGGSPLHF. DNA of the CDR3: TGTGCCAGCAGTTATGGGTTTGGGGGGTCACCCCTCCACTTT.

V is TRBV21-1 and J is TRBJ2-5; TRBD2, the table's D call, was not compared with the DNA. TRBV21-1 is a known pseudogene. The CDR3 is 16 amino acids. The CDR3 is CASNPSLAGPQETQYF. In nucleotides, the CDR3 is TGTGCCAGCAATCCTTCTCTAGCGGGGCCGCAAGAGACCCAGTACTTC.

This clone was seen a single time. V usage is TRBV7-2 and J usage is TRBJ2-3; D not resolved. The V and J ends lost 0 bases and 6 bases respectively, with 13 bases between them. Germline CDR1 is SGHTA and CDR2 is FQGNSA. CDR3 length: 15 residues. CDR3 sequence: CASSLALASWDTQYF. In nucleotides, the CDR3 is TGTGCCAGCAGCTTAGCGTTGGCATCCTGGGATACGCAGTATTTT.

The chain links TRBV5-4 to TRBJ2-5, with 9 nucleotides matching TRBD1. The V and J ends lost 4 bases and 5 bases, in that order; junction bases with no gene match: 15. CDR1 is SGHNT, CDR2 YYREEE, per germline (reference sequence). This CDR3 is 17 amino acids long. The CDR3 DNA sequence: TGTGCCAGCAGCCGGACAGGGGATGCCCCGAGCGGGGAGACCCAGTACTTC. Its translation is CASSRTGDAPSGETQYF.

The chain uses TRBV4-1 and TRBJ1-5; 7 bases map to TRBD1. Germline V gives CDR1 MGHRA, CDR2 YSYEKL. Trimming cost V 5 bases and J 3 bases; bases outside gene matches: 4. The CDR3 has 14 amino acids. The CDR3: CASSFGQVNQPQHF. The CDR3 coding sequence is TGCGCCAGCAGCTTCGGACAGGTCAATCAGCCCCAGCATTTT.

The chain couples TRBV5-5 to TRBJ1-5; weak D call: TRBD1 (5 bases). Germline V gene sequence: CDR1 SGHKS, CDR2 YYEKEE (reference sequence). This CDR3 is 16 amino acids long. Trimming took off 4 bases at V and 6 bases at J, with 20 bases between the two ends. The CDR3 DNA follows: TGTGCCAGCAGCCGAAACCACGGTAGGGGAGGTCAGCCCCAGCATTTT. Translated: CASSRNHGRGGQPQHF.

CDR3 in DNA: TGTGCCAGCTCACCCACGACTCCGACCGGGGCCAACGTCCTGACTTTC. This sequence encodes CASSPTTPTGANVLTF. The chain is built from TRBV18 and TRBJ2-6; D not certain. This CDR3 spans 16 amino acids. CDR1 is KGHSH and CDR2 is LQKENI in the germline V gene. V was cut by 3 bases and J by 4 bases, with 13 bases left in between. The whole variable domain, remainder taken from reference TRBV18 and TRBJ2-6, is NAGVMQNPRHLVRRRGQEARLRCSPMKGHSHVYWYRQLPEEGLKFMVYLQKENIIDESGMPKERFSAEFPKEGPSILRIQQVVRGDSAAYFCASSPTTPTGANVLTFGAGSRLTVL.

This clone was detected only a few times. This sample includes further DNA sequences coding for the same CDR3. The chain uses TRBV18 and TRBJ1-1; no definite D call. The ends were cut back, 3 bases at V and 1 base at J, with 6 bases in the middle. Germline CDR1 is KGHSH and CDR2 is LQKENI. The CDR3 has 13 residues. The CDR3, as DNA: TGTGCCAGCTCACCTCAGAAGAACACTGAAGCTTTCTTT. It encodes CASSPQKNTEAFF.

As regards this clone: Other DNA sequences in the sample encode the same CDR3. The rearrangement links TRBV6-5 to TRBJ1-5, with TRBD1 matching over 7 bases. Germline V gene lookup returns CDR1 MNHEY and CDR2 SVGAGI. V lost 5 bases, J lost 1 base, and 5 bases stayed unmatched. CDR3 length: 15 amino acids. CDR3 DNA: TGTGCCAGCAGTCGGGACAGAGGAAGCAATCAGCCCCAGCATTTT. Amino acid sequence: CASSRDRGSNQPQHF.

This clone was seen a few times. The chain links TRBV28 to TRBJ1-6; tentatively, D is TRBD1 (6 bases). In germline, CDR1 is MDHEN, CDR2 SYDVKM. The CDR3 has 14 residues. The germline V and J ends were trimmed by 5 bases and 7 bases, with 12 bases remaining between them. The CDR3 loop reads CASSAYRENSPLHF. The CDR3 nucleotides read TGTGCCAGCAGTGCCTACAGGGAAAATTCACCCCTCCACTTT.

V is TRBV4-1 and J is TRBJ2-1; tentative D call: TRBD2 (6 bases). The CDR3 has 16 residues. Trimming took off 0 bases at V and 2 bases at J, with 11 bases between the two ends. CDR1 MGHRA and CDR2 YSYEKL come from the germline V gene. CDR3 sequence (DNA): TGCGCCAGCAGCCAAGAGAATGGCGGGACCTACAATGAGCAGTTCTTC. The encoded protein is CASSQENGGTYNEQFF.

This chain uses TRBV18 with TRBJ1-5, with 8 bases lining up with TRBD1. The CDR3 totals 14 residues. The V segment lost 3 bases and the J segment 7 bases; nucleotides outside the gene matches: 5. Germline V CDR1 and CDR2: KGHSH, LQKENI. CDR3 amino acids: CASSPATGDQPQHF. The CDR3 DNA reads as TGTGCCAGCTCACCCGCGACAGGGGACCAGCCCCAGCATTTT. The entire variable domain, with the rest obtained from reference TRBV18 and TRBJ1-5, is as follows: NAGVMQNPRHLVRRRGQEARLRCSPMKGHSHVYWYRQLPEEGLKFMVYLQKENIIDESGMPKERFSAEFPKEGPSILRIQQVVRGDSAAYFCASSPATGDQPQHFGDGTRLSIL.

CDR3 DNA: TGTGCCAGCAGCCCCAGCGGGTCAATGAACACTGAAGCTTTCTTT. It specifies CASSPSGSMNTEAFF. The chain couples TRBV3-1 (or the pseudogene TRBV3-2) to TRBJ1-1, with unresolved D. Germline V gene data show CDR1 as LGHDT and CDR2 as YNNKEL (reference sequence). CDR3 size: 15 residues. V was clipped by 4 bases and J by 0 bases, with 12 bases between them.

The chain uses TRBV28 and TRBJ1-2, with a tentative D call TRBD1 (6 bases). The V end lost 6 bases, the J end lost 2 bases, and 16 bases lay between the germline ends. CDR1 MDHEN and CDR2 SYDVKM come from the germline V gene. The CDR3 consists of 15 residues. The CDR3 spells CASRPLRGYNYGYTF. Written as DNA, the CDR3 is TGTGCCAGCAGACCCCTGAGGGGGTACAACTATGGCTACACCTTC.

This clone showed up just once. The V and J genes are TRBV6-1 and TRBJ2-5, with D possibly being TRBD2 (5 bases). V was clipped by 3 bases and J by 7 bases, with 15 bases between them. The CDR3 is 14 amino acids. The germline gives CDR1 MNHNS, CDR2 SASEGT. The CDR3 loop is CASSDGRTSGTQYF. The CDR3, as DNA: TGTGCCAGCAGTGACGGCAGGACTTCAGGGACCCAGTACTTC.

The rearrangement links TRBV20-1 to TRBJ1-2; no definite D call. This CDR3 contains 9 residues. Germline V CDR1 and CDR2: DFQATT, SNEGSKA (reference sequence). Deletions cut 3 bases from V and 7 bases from J, with 3 bases between. The CDR3 DNA reads TGCAGTGCTAGCCGTGGCTACACCTTC. Its translation: CSASRGYTF.

The V call is TRBV9, the J call TRBJ1-6, with 7 nucleotides matching TRBD1. CDR3 size: 14 residues. Germline CDR1 and CDR2: SGDLS and YYNGEE. After removal of 4 bases from V and 13 bases from J, the junction contained 11 bases not matched to a gene. The CDR3 nucleotides read TGTGCCAGCAGCCTCGGGGGGGGACAGAATCCCCTCCACTTT. This sequence encodes CASSLGGGQNPLHF.